This TCR beta chain came from a study of OX40 agonist ivuxolimab in advanced cancers. Across the study: The dose-escalation cohort was about 83% male, with a mean age of 60 years, ranging about 23 to 90. Study-level points and caveats: CD4+ T cells averaged fewer expanded clones than CD8+ T cells.

The CDR3 is made up of 14 amino acids. V lost 5 bases, J lost 1 base, and 11 bases lay in between. Germline V lookup: CDR1 SGHAT, CDR2 FQDESV (reference sequence). TCRdb keeps only in-frame clones here, not all; method: immunoSEQ multiplex PCR. Of under 90,000 clones listed, 65% to 90% are singletons. Worth noting for this clone: Its antigen is as yet unknown.

The rearrangement links TRBV11-1 to TRBJ2-5; possibly TRBD1 or TRBD2 for D (5 bases each). The sample here was CD4+ or CD8+ T cells sorted from blood, taken in a trial of the OX40 agonist ivuxolimab. This receptor was obtained from an adult with an advanced solid tumor such as melanoma, head and neck, liver or kidney cancer. The CDR3 spells CASSPGRGQETQYF. The DNA of the CDR3 is TGTGCCAGCAGCCCGGGACGAGGCCAAGAGACCCAGTACTTC. Full variable domain (remainder filled in from reference TRBV11-1 and TRBJ2-5): EAEVAQSPRYKITEKSQAVAFWCDPISGHATLYWYRQILGQGPELLVQFQDESVVDDSQLPKDRFSAERLKGVDSTLKIQPAELGDSAMYLCASSPGRGQETQYFGPGTRLLVL.